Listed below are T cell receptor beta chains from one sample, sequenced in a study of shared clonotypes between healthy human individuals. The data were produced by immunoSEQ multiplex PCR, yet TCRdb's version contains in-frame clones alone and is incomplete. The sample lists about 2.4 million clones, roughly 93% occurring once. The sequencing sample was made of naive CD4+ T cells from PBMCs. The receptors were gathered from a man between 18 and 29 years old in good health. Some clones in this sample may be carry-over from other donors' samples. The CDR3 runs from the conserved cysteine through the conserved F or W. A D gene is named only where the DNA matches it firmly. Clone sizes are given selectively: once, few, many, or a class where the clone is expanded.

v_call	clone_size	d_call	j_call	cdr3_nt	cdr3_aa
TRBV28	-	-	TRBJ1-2	TGTGCCAGCAGTTTTCCGGGGGGAGTAGGCAACTATGGCTACACCTTC	CASSFPGGVGNYGYTF
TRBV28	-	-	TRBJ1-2	TGTGCCATCCGATTTCCGGGAGCTAACTATGGCTACACCTTC	CAIRFPGANYGYTF
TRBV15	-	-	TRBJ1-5	TGTGCCACCAGCAGAGGACAAACCGAGTTCAAGCCCCAGCATTTT	CATSRGQTEFKPQHF
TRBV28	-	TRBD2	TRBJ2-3	TGTGCCAGCAGTTTAGCTAGCGGAGGCACAGATACGCAGTATTTT	CASSLASGGTDTQYF
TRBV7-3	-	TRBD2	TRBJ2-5	TGTGCCAGCAGCGCGGATCCCCATAGCGGGGAGACCCAGTACTTC	CASSADPHSGETQYF
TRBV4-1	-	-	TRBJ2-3	TGCGCCAGCAGCCGTTTGTGGGCCGTGGGGGATACGCAGTATTTT	CASSRLWAVGDTQYF
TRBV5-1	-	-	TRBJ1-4	TGCGCCAGCAGCCCCGGGGCATCTAATGAAAAACTGTTTTTT	CASSPGASNEKLFF
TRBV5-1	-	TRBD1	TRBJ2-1	TGCGCCAGCAGCTTCCTTCGACAGGGGGGCAATGAGCAGTTCTTC	CASSFLRQGGNEQFF
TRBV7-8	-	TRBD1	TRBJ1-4	TGTGCCAGCAGCTTAATCAGGGGGCAGAACGAAAAACTGTTTTTT	CASSLIRGQNEKLFF
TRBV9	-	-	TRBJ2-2	TGTGCCAGCAGCGGGGAGGCAGCGACGACCGGGGAGCTGTTTTTT	CASSGEAATTGELFF
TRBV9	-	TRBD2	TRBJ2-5	TGTGCCAGCAGCGTAGGCACTAGCGGGTACCAAGAGACCCAGTACTTC	CASSVGTSGYQETQYF
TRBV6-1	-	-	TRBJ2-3	TGTGCCAGCAGTGAAGCGTGGGGCGGCGTCACAGATACGCAGTATTTT	CASSEAWGGVTDTQYF
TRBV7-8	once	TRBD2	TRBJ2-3	TGTGCCAGCAGCCGGAATAGCGGGAGGGCCAGGGATACGCAGTATTTT	CASSRNSGRARDTQYF
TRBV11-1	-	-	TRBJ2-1	TGTGCCAGCAGCCTACCGGGCCGTGGAGTTGAGCAGTTCTTC	CASSLPGRGVEQFF
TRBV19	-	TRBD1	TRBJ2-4	TGTGCCAGTAGTTTACAGGGGGCTTCTACCATTCAGTACTTC	CASSLQGASTIQYF
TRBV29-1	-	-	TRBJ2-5	TGCAGCGTTGGAGGCCCGTACCAAGAGACCCAGTACTTC	CSVGGPYQETQYF
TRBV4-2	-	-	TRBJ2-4	TGTGCCAGCAGCCAGGACCTCGGGGGTGGATTGAACATTCAGTACTTC	CASSQDLGGGLNIQYF
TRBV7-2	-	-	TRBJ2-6	TGTGCCAGCAGCTTAACAGGCGGGCGCTCTGGGGCCAACGTCCTGACTTTC	CASSLTGGRSGANVLTF
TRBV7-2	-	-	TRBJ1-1	TGTGCCAGCAGCTTCGGGACCCCTCTTGAAGCTTTCTTT	CASSFGTPLEAFF
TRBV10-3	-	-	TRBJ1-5	TGTGCCATCAGCGGACACTCGGAGGGTCAGCCCCAGCATTTT	CAISGHSEGQPQHF
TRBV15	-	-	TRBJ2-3	TGTGCCACCAGCAGATCCATAGGAACTGGTACGCAGTATTTT	CATSRSIGTGTQYF